The 25 T cell receptor beta chains listed next were all sequenced from one sample in a study of response to subunit inactivated influenza vaccine. TCRdb independently ran MiXCR on the RT-PCR reads; one entry per CDR3 protein. This table holds 500,000 to 550,000 distinct CDR3 sequences, approximately 7.7% found once. The source was PBMCs from blood, collected approximately 25 months after vaccination. The receptors come from a man aged 45 to 70 who received an inactivated influenza vaccine.

The rearrangement links TRBV11-2 to TRBJ2-5; TRBD2 matches at 9 bases. The V gene's germline CDR1 is SGHAT and CDR2 FQNNGV. There are 15 residues in the CDR3. V dropped 2 bases and J dropped 6; count of bases not matched to a gene: 7. The CDR3 is CASSLSGTSKQTQYF. CDR3 DNA: TGTGCCAGCAGCTTATCTGGGACTAGCAAACAGACCCAGTACTTC.

The gene calls are TRBV28 and TRBJ2-7, with TRBD1 identical over 7 bases. The CDR3 runs 18 residues. Unmatched junction bases numbered 21, after V lost 4 bases and J lost 6 bases. Germline assignment: CDR1 MDHEN and CDR2 SYDVKM. The CDR3 DNA reads as TGTGCCAGCAGTTCCGGACAGGCGGCACTACTAGGGGGTTCCGAGCAGTACTTC. This gives the protein CASSSGQAALLGGSEQYF.

Concerning this clonotype: One junction end disagrees with the germline gene, perhaps due to a read error. The genes are TRBV5-5 and TRBJ2-2, with D perhaps matching TRBD2 (5 bases). There are 14 residues in the CDR3. Germline V CDR1 and CDR2: SGHKS, YYEKEE (reference sequence). CDR3 protein: CASGPRLGTGVLFF. The CDR3 DNA reads TGTGCCAGCGGCCCTCGACTGGGCACCGGGGTGCTGTTTTTT.

This clonotype was seen more than once but under ten times. This rearrangement joins TRBV28 to TRBJ2-6; D may be TRBD2 (6 bases). The V end was cut by 6 bases, the J end by 2 bases, with 17 bases between. CDR1 and CDR2 from the germline V gene are MDHEN and SYDVKM. The CDR3 is 17 residues long. The CDR3 sequence is CASSRRWGVTGANVLTF. The CDR3 nucleotides are TGTGCCAGCAGCCGACGGTGGGGGGTAACTGGGGCCAACGTCCTGACTTTC.

This sequence joins TRBV20-1 and TRBJ2-1; maybe TRBD2 (5 bases). Deletions cut 0 bases from V and 3 bases from J, with 12 bases between. CDR1 and CDR2 (germline): DFQATT, SNEGSKA (reference sequence). This CDR3 has 15 residues. The CDR3 DNA is TGCAGTGCTAGAGATGTAGCGACCAACTACAATGAGCAGTTCTTC. Its translation is CSARDVATNYNEQFF.

A few counts support this clonotype. The rearrangement uses TRBV4-3 and TRBJ1-1, with 8 positions matching TRBD1. The V gene end was trimmed by 5 bases and the J gene end by 10 bases; junction bases not matched to a gene: 9. The CDR3 has 13 amino acids. Per the germline V gene, CDR1 is LGHNA and CDR2 is YSLEER. This CDR3 reads CASSATGGERAFF. CDR3 DNA sequence: TGCGCCAGCAGCGCCACAGGGGGAGAGAGAGCTTTCTTT.

This clonotype has more than one count but fewer than ten. The V call is TRBV12-3 or TRBV12-4, the J call TRBJ2-7, with D unclear. V was cut by 5 bases and J by 2 bases, with 13 bases left in between. CDR3 length: 14 amino acids. CDR3 sequence: CASSDINSPYEQYF. As DNA, the CDR3 is TGTGCCAGCAGTGATATAAATTCCCCCTACGAGCAGTACTTC.

At least ten counts were recorded for this clonotype. The chain uses TRBV12-3 or TRBV12-4 and TRBJ2-3, with 12 bases identical to TRBD2. The CDR3 runs to 14 residues. V gave up 6 bases and J gave up 5 bases; unmatched junction bases: 3. DNA of the CDR3: TGTGCCAGCAGACCGGGACTAGCGGGAGATACGCAGTATTTT. Protein product: CASRPGLAGDTQYF.

This chain connects TRBV12-3 or TRBV12-4 to TRBJ2-5; either TRBD1 or TRBD2 may fit D (5 bases each). Trimming cost V 8 bases and J 0 bases, with 13 bases left between them. The CDR3 contains 14 residues. The CDR3 loop is CASGSPGHQETQYF. DNA of the CDR3: TGTGCCAGCGGCTCCCCGGGACACCAAGAGACCCAGTACTTC.

This clonotype has ten or more counts. The J gene is TRBJ2-1, the V gene TRBV5-6, with 9 bases matching TRBD1. Trimming cost V 4 bases and J 4 bases; bases outside gene matches: 6. Germline CDR1 and CDR2: SGHDT and YYEEEE. The length of the CDR3 is 15 residues. The CDR3 loop reads CASSARDRVYNEQFF. Here the CDR3 DNA reads TGTGCCAGCAGCGCAAGGGACAGGGTATACAATGAGCAGTTCTTC.

The CDR3: CASSSSGAGNTIYF. The DNA for the CDR3 is TGTGCCAGCAGCTCCTCAGGGGCTGGAAACACCATATATTTT. This chain uses TRBV7-2 with TRBJ1-3, with D maybe TRBD1 (6 bases). Looked up from germline, CDR1 is SGHTA and CDR2 is FQGNSA. CDR3 length equals 14 residues. Trimming stripped 4 bases from V and 2 bases from J, with 9 bases between.

The chain links TRBV25-1 to TRBJ1-3; D is perhaps TRBD1 (5 bases). V lost 4 bases and J lost 8, with 12 bases in between. Germline V gene sequence: CDR1 MGHDK, CDR2 SYGVNS. CDR3 length: 13 residues. The DNA of the CDR3 is TGTGCCAGCAGTGTCCCCGGGGGACACACCATATATTTT. This translates into CASSVPGGHTIYF.

This clonotype was found a few times. The chain recombines TRBV28 with TRBJ2-3, with D unclear. The germline V gene has CDR1 MDHEN and CDR2 SYDVKM. CDR3 length equals 11 residues. Trimming removed 3 bases at V and 7 bases at J, with 5 bases between. CDR3: CASSLWNTQYF. As DNA, the CDR3 is TGTGCCAGCAGTTTGTGGAATACGCAGTATTTT.

This clonotype has at least ten counts. This chain connects TRBV5-1 to TRBJ2-7; D is uncertain. This CDR3 is 12 amino acids long. V lost 3 bases and J lost 6, with 10 bases in between. Germline V gene lookup returns CDR1 SGHRS and CDR2 YFSETQ. This chain's CDR3 is CASSSRGGEQYF. CDR3 DNA sequence: TGCGCCAGCAGCTCGAGAGGCGGCGAGCAGTACTTC.

This clonotype was seen only a few times. The V and J genes are TRBV18 and TRBJ1-1; 7 bases are shared with TRBD1. The V segment lost 4 bases and the J segment 6 bases; nucleotides outside the gene matches: 11. The germline V gene has CDR1 KGHSH and CDR2 LQKENI. This CDR3 region has 15 residues. The CDR3 DNA sequence: TGTGCCAGCTCACAATACGGGACAGCTGAAGCTGAAGCTTTCTTT. As protein: CASSQYGTAEAEAFF. Using reference TRBV18 and TRBJ1-1 for the parts outside the CDR3, the full variable domain is NAGVMQNPRHLVRRRGQEARLRCSPMKGHSHVYWYRQLPEEGLKFMVYLQKENIIDESGMPKERFSAEFPKEGPSILRIQQVVRGDSAAYFCASSQYGTAEAEAFFGQGTRLTVV.

The CDR3 DNA follows: TGCAGTGCTGCAGAGCGCGCGGGAGGCGGGGAGACCCAGTACTTC. This encodes CSAAERAGGGETQYF. The chain links TRBV20-1 to TRBJ2-5, with 8 bases aligning to TRBD2. Germline V gene sequence: CDR1 DFQATT, CDR2 SNEGSKA (reference sequence). J was trimmed by 5 bases and V by 5 bases; bases with no gene match: 13. The CDR3 is 15 amino acids.

The gene calls are TRBV30 and TRBJ1-1; D is unresolved. This CDR3 spans 13 amino acids. Germline CDR1 is GTSNPN and CDR2 is SVGIG (reference sequence). Trimming stripped 0 bases from V and 1 base from J, with 6 bases between. The CDR3 DNA sequence: TGTGCCTGGAGTGTAAGTCGGAACACTGAAGCTTTCTTT. Its translation is CAWSVSRNTEAFF. The full variable domain, rest sourced from reference TRBV30 and TRBJ1-1, is SQTIHQWPATLVQPVGSPLSLECTVEGTSNPNLYWYRQAAGRGLQLLFYSVGIGQISSEVPQNLSASRPQDRQFILSSKKLLLSDSGFYLCAWSVSRNTEAFFGQGTRLTVV.

The table lists this clonotype with many counts. CDR3 loop: CASSFSGGDTQYF. CDR3 nucleotides: TGTGCCAGCAGCTTCAGCGGTGGAGATACGCAGTATTTT. The chain has TRBV7-2 and TRBJ2-3, with D possibly being TRBD2 (5 bases). Germline CDR1 and CDR2: SGHTA and FQGNSA. The V end lost 3 bases, the J end lost 5 bases, and 9 bases lay between the germline ends. The CDR3 is 13 residues long.

The chain has TRBV6-6 and TRBJ1-6; the D is unclear. V lost 7 bases and J lost 7, with 11 bases in between. This CDR3 spans 13 amino acids. Germline V CDR1 and CDR2: MNHNY, SVGAGI (reference sequence). This CDR3 is CASKFPGNSPLHF. The DNA for the CDR3 is TGTGCCAGCAAATTTCCCGGCAATTCACCCCTCCACTTT.

The genes are TRBV4-3 and TRBJ2-2, with D uncertain. Trimming left V 0 bases short and J 7 bases short, with 18 bases between. The CDR3 runs 17 residues. Germline CDR1 and CDR2: LGHNA and YSLEER. This chain's CDR3 is CASSQDPATSLGGELFF. The CDR3 DNA reads TGCGCCAGCAGCCAAGATCCAGCGACATCTCTTGGCGGGGAGCTGTTTTTT.

This clonotype has only a few counts. The V and J genes are TRBV20-1 and TRBJ2-3, with a tentative D call TRBD2 (5 bases). The CDR3 has 14 residues. Per the germline V gene, CDR1 is DFQATT and CDR2 is SNEGSKA (reference sequence). V was pared by 0 bases and J by 1 base, with 8 bases between. The chain's CDR3 is CSARDQRGTDTQYF. The CDR3 coding sequence is TGCAGTGCTAGAGATCAGAGGGGCACAGATACGCAGTATTTT.

The sample holds many counts of this clonotype. CDR3: CSARGTISNEQFF. In nucleotides, the CDR3 is TGCAGTGCTAGAGGGACAATCTCGAATGAGCAGTTCTTC. The chain recombines TRBV20-1 with TRBJ2-1; D is perhaps TRBD1 (5 bases). Germline V CDR1 and CDR2: DFQATT, SNEGSKA (reference sequence). V was shortened by 1 base and J by 7 bases, with 11 bases between the two germline ends. The CDR3 loop spans 13 amino acids.

V gene TRBV12-3 or TRBV12-4 combines with J gene TRBJ1-2; D gene uncertain. This CDR3 has 15 residues. Deletions cut 2 bases from V and 7 bases from J, with 17 bases between. CDR3 in amino acids: CASSLHREWWSGYTF. The CDR3 DNA follows: TGTGCCAGCAGTTTACACCGCGAATGGTGGTCTGGCTACACCTTC.

V usage is TRBV29-1 and J usage is TRBJ2-1, with 10 positions matching TRBD1. This CDR3 has 14 residues. Germline V gene data show CDR1 as SQVTM and CDR2 as ANQGSEA. V shed 8 bases, J shed 10 bases, and the junction held 14 bases outside the gene matches. The CDR3 nucleotides read TGCAGCATTTTTCCGGGACAGGGGTATGGGGAGCAGTTCTTC. Protein product: CSIFPGQGYGEQFF.

This clonotype came up a few times. For the CDR3, the DNA is TGTGCCAGCAGTTACTCGCTAGCGGGAGGCTACGAGCAGTACTTC. It specifies CASSYSLAGGYEQYF. The chain combines TRBV6-5 with TRBJ2-7; 11 bases fit TRBD2. After removal of 0 bases from V and 3 bases from J, the junction contained 1 base not matched to a gene. The germline V gene encodes CDR1 MNHEY and CDR2 SVGAGI. The CDR3 loop spans 15 amino acids.